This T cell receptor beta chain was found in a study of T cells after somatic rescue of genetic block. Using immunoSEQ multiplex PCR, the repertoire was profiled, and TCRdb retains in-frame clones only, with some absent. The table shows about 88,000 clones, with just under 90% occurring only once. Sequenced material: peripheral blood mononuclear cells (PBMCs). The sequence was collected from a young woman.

DNA of the CDR3: TGTGCCAGTAGTATGGATAATCAGCCCCAGCATTTT. Translation gives CASSMDNQPQHF. J is TRBJ1-5 and V is TRBV19; D gene ambiguous. CDR3 size: 12 residues. Germline lookup yields CDR1 LNHDA and CDR2 SQIVND (reference sequence). V lost 3 bases, J lost 4 bases, and 4 bases lay in between.